The 16 T cell receptor beta chains listed next were all sequenced from one sample in a study of T cell repertoires in cytomegalovirus infection. TCRdb independently ran MiXCR on the reads; one entry per CDR3 protein. The sample holds some 560,000 distinct CDR3 sequences, 35% to 50% seen once. No antigen has been identified for these receptors. Sequenced here: cultured PBMCs, sampled from culture after CMV antigen stimulation. These receptors were taken from a human donor in good health (CMV status not recorded). Some clones in this sample may be carry-over from other donors' samples.

CDR3 residues: CSVRQGDNQPQHF. The CDR3 DNA follows: TGCAGCGTTAGGCAGGGGGACAATCAGCCCCAGCATTTT. V gene TRBV29-1 combines with J gene TRBJ1-5, with 7 bases matching TRBD1. Per the germline V gene, CDR1 is SQVTM and CDR2 is ANQGSEA. The V segment lost 5 bases and the J segment 3 bases; nucleotides outside the gene matches: 4. This CDR3 contains 13 residues.

J is TRBJ2-3 and V is TRBV20-1; D is tentatively TRBD1 or TRBD2 (8 bases each). The CDR3 loop spans 13 amino acids. Trimming left V 6 bases short and J 4 bases short, with 14 bases between. The germline CDR1 and CDR2 sequences are DFQATT and SNEGSKA (reference sequence). The chain's CDR3 is CSARGREADTQYF. DNA of the CDR3: TGCAGTGCCAGGGGGCGGGAGGCAGATACGCAGTATTTT.

V gene TRBV3-1 combines with J gene TRBJ2-2; 8 nucleotides match TRBD2. Germline-derived CDR1 and CDR2 are LGHDT and YNNKEL (reference sequence). CDR3 length: 17 amino acids. V lost 4 bases and J lost 0; bases outside the gene matches: 7. The CDR3 region is CASSPVAGRANTGELFF. The CDR3 DNA reads as TGTGCCAGCAGCCCGGTAGCGGGAAGAGCGAACACCGGGGAGCTGTTTTTT.

Worth noting for this clonotype: The junction shows a germline mismatch at one end, possibly a read error. This chain connects TRBV7-9 to TRBJ1-2; D is unclear. The CDR3 is 14 amino acids. Germline CDR1 is SEHNR and CDR2 is FQNEAQ (reference sequence). In nucleotides, the CDR3 is TGTGCCAGCAGTTTAGACCCATCCGGGTATGGCTACACCTTC. Translating it yields CASSLDPSGYGYTF.

This clonotype was detected only once. The rearrangement joins TRBV6-6 to TRBJ1-6; 7 bases line up with TRBD1. The germline V gene encodes CDR1 MNHNY and CDR2 SVGAGI (reference sequence). The ends lost 5 bases at V and 7 bases at J; junction bases unmatched: 8. The CDR3 contains 15 residues. This CDR3 reads CASSDYRGTNSPLHF. CDR3 nucleotide sequence: TGTGCCAGCAGTGATTACAGGGGCACCAATTCACCCCTCCACTTT.

V is TRBV4-1 and J is TRBJ2-3, with TRBD2 identical over 9 bases. The length of the CDR3 is 16 residues. The germline V gene encodes CDR1 MGHRA and CDR2 YSYEKL. V was clipped by 1 base and J by 2 bases; unmatched bases: 4. The CDR3 DNA sequence: TGCGCCAGCAGCCAAGGGACTAGCGAATTCACAGATACGCAGTATTTT. Its protein is CASSQGTSEFTDTQYF.

This clonotype turned up a few times. The chain recombines TRBV7-2 with TRBJ2-7; D possibly uses TRBD1 or TRBD2 (5 bases each). Trimming removed 6 bases at V and 4 bases at J, with 16 bases between. Germline V CDR1 and CDR2: SGHTA, FQGNSA. The length of the CDR3 is 14 residues. CDR3 in amino acids: CASSQGPSLYEQYF. The CDR3 DNA follows: TGTGCCAGCAGTCAGGGACCAAGCCTATACGAGCAGTACTTC.

The chain has TRBV11-2 and TRBJ2-3, with D perhaps being TRBD1 or TRBD2 (5 bases each). V was clipped by 1 base and J by 6 bases, with 17 bases between them. The CDR3 consists of 16 residues. Germline-derived CDR1 and CDR2 are SGHAT and FQNNGV. CDR3 protein: CASSLGGRGDFDTQYF. The CDR3 DNA reads as TGTGCCAGCAGCTTAGGTGGGAGAGGGGATTTCGATACGCAGTATTTT.

This clonotype was seen only a few times. The chain joins TRBV11-2 to TRBJ2-5; TRBD1 aligns across 8 bases. Germline V gene lookup returns CDR1 SGHAT and CDR2 FQNNGV. Trimming took 1 base from V and 1 from J; bases not matched to a gene: 5. The CDR3 extends over 16 amino acids. The CDR3 region is CASSLGGQGVQETQYF. DNA for the CDR3: TGTGCCAGCAGCTTAGGTGGACAGGGTGTCCAAGAGACCCAGTACTTC.

This CDR3 reads CATTRAENEKLFF. The DNA of the CDR3 is TGTGCCACCACGCGGGCAGAGAATGAAAAACTGTTTTTT. This sequence joins TRBV10-3 and TRBJ1-4; D remains ambiguous. The CDR3 totals 13 residues. Trimming left V 10 bases short and J 5 bases short, with 14 bases between. In germline, CDR1 is ENHRY, CDR2 SYGVKD.

This clonotype was seen at least ten times. The chain combines TRBV7-6 with TRBJ2-1; 10 bases fit TRBD1. The CDR3 is 14 residues long. With V trimmed by 6 bases and J by 6 bases, 5 bases remained unmatched. Germline assignment: CDR1 SGHVS and CDR2 FNYEAQ. The CDR3 is CASSYGTGVNEQFF. As DNA, the CDR3 is TGTGCCAGCAGTTACGGGACAGGGGTCAATGAGCAGTTCTTC.

The chain joins TRBV19 to TRBJ2-1; D tentatively reads TRBD1 or TRBD2 (6 bases each). Germline CDR1 reads LNHDA; CDR2 reads SQIVND (reference sequence). The CDR3 spans 15 residues. V lost 5 bases, J lost 5 bases, and 16 bases lay in between. The CDR3 reads CASSSEGEANNEQFF. CDR3 sequence (DNA): TGTGCCAGTAGTTCGGAGGGGGAGGCGAACAATGAGCAGTTCTTC. Supplemented by reference TRBV19 and TRBJ2-1, the full variable domain reads DGGITQSPKYLFRKEGQNVTLSCEQNLNHDAMYWYRQDPGQGLRLIYYSQIVNDFQKGDIAEGYSVSREKKESFPLTVTSAQKNPTAFYLCASSSEGEANNEQFFGPGTRLTVL.

The chain joins TRBV7-2 to TRBJ2-3, with D possibly being TRBD1 (6 bases). The V gene's germline CDR1 is SGHTA and CDR2 FQGNSA. V was shortened by 5 bases and J by 7 bases, with 16 bases between the two germline ends. The CDR3 is made up of 14 amino acids. CDR3 sequence (DNA): TGTGCCAGCAGCATTGGACAGTCCGGGAATACGCAGTATTTT. Translating it yields CASSIGQSGNTQYF.

In its sample, this clonotype was seen a few times. This chain joins TRBV19 and TRBJ2-5; 7 bases map to TRBD1. The CDR3 runs 15 residues. Germline lookup yields CDR1 LNHDA and CDR2 SQIVND (reference sequence). V dropped 1 base and J dropped 5; count of bases not matched to a gene: 7. CDR3 region: CASSIGDRVGETQYF. The CDR3 region has the DNA TGTGCCAGTAGTATAGGCGACAGGGTCGGGGAGACCCAGTACTTC.

The CDR3 bases are TGTGCCAGCAGCTCACGATCAGCGGGGGGAAATACAATGAGGCAGTTCTTC. Translated: CASSSRSAGGNTMRQFF. This sequence joins TRBV5-4 and TRBJ2-1; 9 nucleotides match TRBD2. The CDR3 loop spans 17 amino acids. CDR1 is SGHNT, CDR2 YYREEE, per germline (reference sequence). Germline trimming cut 3 bases from V and 12 bases from J; bases unmatched to any gene: 19. The variable domain in full, with the rest retrieved from reference TRBV5-4 and TRBJ2-1, is ETGVTQSPTHLIKTRGQQVTLRCSSQSGHNTVSWYQQALGQGPQFIFQYYREEENGRGNFPPRFSGLQFPNYSSELNVNALELDDSALYLCASSSRSAGGNTMRQFFGPGTRLTVL.

This clonotype was counted a few times. The CDR3 here is CASSQVPGANTEAFF. CDR3 DNA sequence: TGCGCCAGCAGCCAAGTCCCGGGGGCGAACACTGAAGCTTTCTTT. The chain recombines TRBV4-3 with TRBJ1-1; a possible D gene is TRBD1 (6 bases). CDR3 size: 15 residues. Trimming cost V 1 base and J 1 base, with 10 bases left between them. Germline V gene lookup returns CDR1 LGHNA and CDR2 YSLEER.